The next 10 T cell receptor beta chains were all read from a single sample in a study of T cells in Graves' hyperthyroidism and ophthalmopathy. What was amplified from RNA transcripts were TCR beta CDR3 regions. The TCR CDR3 first-round RT-PCR relied on the HTBI primer set. TCRdb itself ran the multiplex PCR reads through MiXCR, one entry per CDR3 protein. The table shows approximately 600,000 distinct CDR3 sequences, with less than 25% occurring only once. The sequencing sample was made of blood. The receptors were gathered from a man in his thirties or forties with Graves' ophthalmopathy.

The rearrangement uses TRBV6-2 or TRBV6-3 and TRBJ1-4, with a weak D call TRBD1 (6 bases). CDR1 MNHEY and CDR2 SVGEGT come from the germline V gene. The ends were cut back, 2 bases at V and 7 bases at J, with 11 bases in the middle. This CDR3 comprises 14 residues. This CDR3 is CASSYRQGTEKLFF. The CDR3 DNA is TGTGCCAGCAGTTACCGCCAGGGGACTGAAAAACTGTTTTTT.

The rearrangement links TRBV28 to TRBJ1-3; D is undetermined. Germline CDR1 MDHEN, CDR2 SYDVKM. CDR3 length: 16 amino acids. V lost 3 bases and J 0 bases, leaving 12 bases between the germline ends. CDR3 loop: CASSLFDTFSGNTIYF. CDR3 nucleotide sequence: TGTGCCAGCAGTTTGTTCGACACTTTCTCTGGAAACACCATATATTTT.

This clonotype was detected only a few times. The chain joins TRBV6-1 to TRBJ2-7, with D perhaps TRBD1 or TRBD2 (5 bases each). Per the germline V gene, CDR1 is MNHNS and CDR2 is SASEGT. The CDR3 consists of 15 residues. The ends were cut back, 6 bases at V and 3 bases at J, with 18 bases in the middle. The CDR3 protein is CASSDPGRTFYEQYF. Written as DNA, the CDR3 is TGTGCCAGCAGCGACCCGGGACGGACCTTCTACGAGCAGTACTTC.

Regarding this clonotype: Being one base from a much bigger clone, this may be a read error. This chain joins TRBV28 and TRBJ2-3, with D maybe TRBD2 (5 bases). Germline loops: CDR1 MDHEN, CDR2 SYDVKM. This CDR3 is built from 14 residues. This CDR3 is CASTSFSSTDTRYF. The CDR3 DNA is TGTGCCAGCACCTCCTTCTCTAGCACAGATACGCGGTATTTT.

The CDR3 reads CASSLGQGLKRYEQYF. CDR3 in DNA: TGCGCCAGCAGCTTGGGACAGGGATTGAAACGCTACGAGCAGTACTTC. The V call is TRBV5-1, the J call TRBJ2-7; 7 bases match TRBD1. V gave up 0 bases and J gave up 3 bases; unmatched junction bases: 9. The germline V gene has CDR1 SGHRS and CDR2 YFSETQ. The CDR3 consists of 16 residues.

V is TRBV7-6 and J is TRBJ1-2, with D possibly TRBD1 on 6 matching bases. This CDR3 has 14 residues. Germline V gene sequence: CDR1 SGHVS, CDR2 FNYEAQ. The ends were cut back, 5 bases at V and 4 bases at J, with 14 bases in the middle. The CDR3 region is CASSPKADSYGYTF. The DNA for the CDR3 is TGTGCCAGCAGCCCCAAGGCGGACAGCTATGGCTACACCTTC.

This clonotype was seen ten or more times. V usage is TRBV6-6 and J usage is TRBJ1-1, with no clear D. The V end was cut by 2 bases, the J end by 6 bases, with 10 bases between. This CDR3 has 13 amino acids. Germline V gives CDR1 MNHNY, CDR2 SVGAGI (reference sequence). This CDR3 reads CASSYPGFAEAFF. In DNA, the CDR3 is TGTGCCAGCAGTTACCCGGGGTTCGCTGAAGCTTTCTTT.

This CDR3 is CASSADPSGTSGRDETQYF. DNA of the CDR3: TGTGCCAGCAGCGCCGATCCCTCCGGGACTAGCGGGAGAGATGAGACCCAGTACTTC. This chain uses TRBV9 with TRBJ2-5; 14 bases are shared with TRBD2. Germline V gene data show CDR1 as SGDLS and CDR2 as YYNGEE. Trimming cost V 3 bases and J 5 bases; bases outside gene matches: 15. CDR3 length equals 19 residues.

The chain uses TRBV5-4 and TRBJ1-6; unclear D gene. V was pared by 5 bases and J by 8 bases, with 14 bases between. The germline gives CDR1 SGHNT, CDR2 YYREEE (reference sequence). The CDR3 has 14 amino acids. CDR3 residues: CASSYARRDSPLHF. In DNA, the CDR3 is TGTGCCAGCAGTTATGCGAGGCGTGATTCACCCCTCCACTTT.

This chain connects TRBV28 to TRBJ1-5, with TRBD1 identical over 9 bases. The CDR3 extends over 15 amino acids. Germline-derived CDR1 and CDR2 are MDHEN and SYDVKM. V gave up 6 bases and J gave up 7 bases; unmatched junction bases: 10. The DNA of the CDR3 is TGTGCCAGCAGGCCGACAGGGGGTGGTTACCAGCCCCAGCATTTT. Protein sequence: CASRPTGGGYQPQHF.